These 16 T cell receptor beta chains originate from one sample sequenced in a study of blood T cell repertoires in COVID-19. The data were produced by immunoSEQ multiplex PCR, yet TCRdb's version contains in-frame clones alone and is incomplete. The sample lists around 25,000 clones; roughly 90% were seen once. Material: peripheral blood. These TCRs come from a man between 70 and 80 years old with acute or convalescent COVID-19.

DNA for the CDR3: TGTGCCAGCAGTACCCCCGGGACAGGCTTCCTAACTGAAGCTTTCTTT. Translated: CASSTPGTGFLTEAFF. V usage is TRBV2 and J usage is TRBJ1-1, with 8 bases aligning to TRBD1. With V trimmed by 5 bases and J by 5 bases, 13 bases remained unmatched. The germline gives CDR1 SNHLY, CDR2 FYNNEI. CDR3 length: 16 residues.

The V gene is TRBV6-1, the J gene TRBJ2-7, with D perhaps TRBD1 (6 bases). The CDR3 runs to 16 residues. V lost 1 base, J lost 0 bases, and 13 bases lay in between. Germline V lookup: CDR1 MNHNS, CDR2 SASEGT. The CDR3 DNA sequence: TGTGCCAGCAGTGAAGAGTCAGGGGTTAGCTCCTACGAGCAGTACTTC. It specifies CASSEESGVSSYEQYF.

Only one count was recorded for this clone. This chain connects TRBV7-6 to TRBJ2-1, with TRBD1 matching over 7 bases. The CDR3 has 13 amino acids. Germline assignment: CDR1 SGHVS and CDR2 FNYEAQ. J was trimmed by 9 bases and V by 1 base; bases with no gene match: 3. The CDR3 loop reads CASSLEGGSEQFF. For the CDR3, the DNA is TGTGCCAGCAGCTTAGAAGGGGGCAGTGAGCAGTTCTTC.

This chain uses TRBV14 with TRBJ1-3; no clear D gene. The CDR3 length is 14 residues. The V end was cut by 0 bases, the J end by 0 bases, with 3 bases between. CDR1 and CDR2 from the germline V gene are SGHDN and FVKESK. CDR3 coding DNA: TGTGCCAGCAGCCAAGATTACTCTGGAAACACCATATATTTT. Translated: CASSQDYSGNTIYF. The entire variable domain, with the rest obtained from reference TRBV14 and TRBJ1-3, is as follows: EAGVTQFPSHSVIEKGQTVTLRCDPISGHDNLYWYRRVMGKEIKFLLHFVKESKQDESGMPNNRFLAERTGGTYSTLKVQPAELEDSGVYFCASSQDYSGNTIYFGEGSWLTVV.

This clone was observed once. The rearrangement joins TRBV7-2 to TRBJ2-7, with 9 bases lining up with TRBD2. From germline, CDR1 is SGHTA and CDR2 FQGNSA. Trimming took 4 bases from V and 5 from J; bases not matched to a gene: 9. The CDR3 spans 15 residues. CDR3 coding DNA: TGTGCCAGCAGCTCGCGCCTAGCGGGAAAACACGAGCAGTACTTC. Protein product: CASSSRLAGKHEQYF.

The chain is built from TRBV3-1 (or the pseudogene TRBV3-2) and TRBJ2-3, with a possible D match to TRBD2 (6 bases). The V end was cut by 5 bases, the J end by 1 base, with 19 bases between. CDR3 length equals 17 residues. Germline V CDR1 and CDR2: LGHDT, YNNKEL (reference sequence). Here the CDR3 DNA reads TGTGCCAGCAGCACCGGAGGGAGCGGGCTCGGCACAGATACGCAGTATTTT. This gives the protein CASSTGGSGLGTDTQYF.

The chain employs TRBV29-1 and TRBJ2-1; 10 bases agree with TRBD2. Losses at the gene ends were 7 bases for V and 8 bases for J; bases not matched to a gene: 8. The CDR3 is 13 amino acids. Per the germline V gene, CDR1 is SQVTM and CDR2 is ANQGSEA. In nucleotides, the CDR3 is TGCAGCGGGGGACTAGCGCGAGGAGATGAGCAGTTCTTC. Protein product: CSGGLARGDEQFF.

The V call is TRBV6-2 or TRBV6-3, the J call TRBJ2-7; D uncertain. The CDR3 has 14 amino acids. CDR1 and CDR2 (germline): MNHEY, SVGEGT. V was shortened by 0 bases and J by 4 bases, with 10 bases between the two germline ends. The CDR3 sequence is CASSYSNTVYEQYF. The DNA of the CDR3 is TGTGCCAGCAGTTACTCCAATACGGTGTACGAGCAGTACTTC.

The chain links TRBV7-9 to TRBJ1-6; 7 bases align to TRBD1. This CDR3 region has 15 residues. Germline loops: CDR1 SEHNR, CDR2 FQNEAQ (reference sequence). The V gene end was trimmed by 5 bases and the J gene end by 9 bases; junction bases not matched to a gene: 10. CDR3 coding DNA: TGTGCCAGCAGCCCCGGGTCGCAGGGGGGTTCACCCCTCCACTTT. It codes for CASSPGSQGGSPLHF.

The chain joins TRBV19 to TRBJ1-2; a weak D match, TRBD1 (6 bases). The CDR3 is made up of 13 amino acids. Trimming removed 4 bases from V and 5 bases from J, with 11 bases in between. Germline CDR1 and CDR2: LNHDA and SQIVND (reference sequence). CDR3 sequence (DNA): TGTGCCAGTAGTAAAACAGGGTTTTATGGCTACACCTTC. Translated, it gives CASSKTGFYGYTF.

The chain employs TRBV5-1 and TRBJ2-3, with D unclear. The CDR3 has 14 residues. Germline values: CDR1 SGHRS, CDR2 YFSETQ. V was clipped by 2 bases and J by 3 bases, with 10 bases between them. The CDR3 region is CASSFSGPTDTQYF. The DNA for the CDR3 is TGCGCCAGCAGCTTCAGTGGGCCAACAGATACGCAGTATTTT. The full variable domain, its missing parts supplied by reference TRBV5-1 and TRBJ2-3, is KAGVTQTPRYLIKTRGQQVTLSCSPISGHRSVSWYQQTPGQGLQFLFEYFSETQRNKGNFPGRFSGRQFSNSRSEMNVSTLELGDSALYLCASSFSGPTDTQYFGPGTRLTVL.

The rearrangement joins TRBV5-5 to TRBJ1-2; 8 positions match TRBD1. Germline V gene lookup returns CDR1 SGHKS and CDR2 YYEKEE (reference sequence). The CDR3 spans 14 residues. J was trimmed by 7 bases and V by 4 bases; bases with no gene match: 9. The CDR3 sequence: CASSLDRVVAGYTF. CDR3 DNA sequence: TGTGCCAGCAGCCTGGACAGGGTAGTGGCTGGCTACACCTTC.

The V and J genes are TRBV5-1 and TRBJ2-3; TRBD1 might be the D (5 bases). Germline V gene sequence: CDR1 SGHRS, CDR2 YFSETQ. Trimming removed 3 bases from V and 1 base from J, with 12 bases in between. This CDR3 comprises 15 residues. CDR3 in amino acids: CASSSVQGGTDTQYF. In DNA, the CDR3 is TGCGCCAGCAGCTCAGTCCAGGGCGGCACAGATACGCAGTATTTT.

The chain employs TRBV4-3 and TRBJ2-7; TRBD2 matches 8 bases. The V gene's germline CDR1 is LGHNA and CDR2 YSLEER. The CDR3 is made up of 18 amino acids. The ends lost 3 bases at V and 0 bases at J; junction bases unmatched: 13. The CDR3 DNA reads TGCGCCAGCAGCCACCCTGCTGCAGAGCGGGAGAGCTCCTACGAGCAGTACTTC. It is translated as CASSHPAAERESSYEQYF.

This chain joins TRBV7-2 and TRBJ2-3; TRBD2 agrees at 8 bases. The V gene's germline CDR1 is SGHTA and CDR2 FQGNSA. V dropped 5 bases and J dropped 2; count of bases not matched to a gene: 3. This CDR3 has 14 amino acids. CDR3 DNA sequence: TGTGCCAGCAGCCTACTAGCGGCCACAGATACGCAGTATTTT. Amino acids: CASSLLAATDTQYF.

This chain joins TRBV19 and TRBJ1-3, with no clear D. The CDR3 has 14 amino acids. Trimming removed 7 bases at V and 0 bases at J, with 10 bases between. Germline V lookup: CDR1 LNHDA, CDR2 SQIVND (reference sequence). The CDR3 here is CASKSADSGNTIYF. CDR3 DNA sequence: TGTGCCAGTAAAAGCGCCGACTCTGGAAACACCATATATTTT.